One T cell receptor (beta chain) is described in this entry. The antigen it binds to is not known. No qualities accompany the bases; no much larger clone lies one base away. Including the terminal cysteine and phenylalanine, the CDR3 comprises 14 residues. Just the 42-base CDR3 DNA is kept, in frame starting at base 1. Based on the germline V gene, the CDR1 and CDR2 sequences are SGHRS and YFSETQ. Unmatched junction bases come to 3, with V trimmed by 7 bases and J by 0 bases. This sample stems from a study of CD8+ T cells in alopecia areata (dated by TCRdb to about 2018). For the wider study: Treated patients were enrolled in an open-label pilot trial of oral tofacitinib at 5 to 10 mg twice daily for moderate-to-severe alopecia areata. Tofacitinib was given for 6 to 18 months, followed by 6 months of follow-up off drug to assess delayed response and recurrence. In treated patients, disease severity was measured using the SALT score, which gives the percentage of scalp surface area affected. TCRbeta CDR3 regions were amplified by immunoSEQ multiplex PCR with 35 Vbeta forward and 13 Jbeta reverse primers. Scalp clonality was compared across normal scalp (n=4), patchy alopecia areata scalp (n=8), and alopecia totalis/universalis scalp (n=8). Tofacitinib-treated patients had biopsies at baseline and at 4 and 24 weeks of treatment, with a later scalp biopsy in several patients. RNA was extracted with the PAXgene miRNA kit for fixed scalp, the miRNeasy kit for PBMCs, and the RNeasy kit for mouse skin. Scalp tissue and sorted CD4+ and CD8+ peripheral blood T cells from patchy and totalis/universalis alopecia areata patients and from healthy controls were covered by human TCRbeta sequencing. High-throughput TCRbeta sequencing was used to examine T cell clonal expansion in alopecia areata in both the C3H/HeJ mouse model and human patients. Overall study outcomes, separate from this receptor: During tofacitinib treatment, many expanded lesional clones remained in scalp and blood, and this persistence may partly explain relapse after treatment is stopped. Shared TCR sequences between patients were less evident than in mice, which may be partly attributable to HLA diversity in the patient population. Unlike mouse skin, where gammadelta T cells dominate, normal human skin contains resident alphabeta T cells that get sequenced too, which complicates analysis of the scalp TCR repertoire. Because the treated cohort was small and included a single nonresponder, larger studies are needed to assess links between baseline CD8+ expansion and response. Tofacitinib significantly decreased scalp clonality and the number of expanded CD8+ clones among the top 100 scalp clones. Lesional scalp, especially in alopecia totalis/universalis, showed higher clonality and more expanded CD8+ clones than normal scalp, suggesting antigenic drive.

The receptor library was made with the immunoSEQ multiplex PCR assay. RNA was extracted from all samples and reverse transcribed into cDNA, which served as template for TCR sequencing. SuperScript III was used for first-strand cDNA synthesis, primed with a 2:1 mix of oligo-dT and random hexamers. A synthetic immune receptor repertoire was used to gauge amplification bias, and whatever bias remained was removed computationally. The authors processed their data as follows. Raw reads were preprocessed for error removal, and CDR3 was defined according to IMGT conventions as running from the conserved cysteine to phenylalanine. Clonality was computed by normalizing Shannon entropy by log2 of the number of productive unique TCRs and subtracting the result from 1. Scalp TCRbeta sequences were cross-referenced with sorted blood CD4 and CD8 repertoires so that the CD4 or CD8 identity of scalp clones could be inferred. TCRdb mirrors the immuneACCESS table, restricted to in-frame sequences. Some clones are absent from its copies; in checked studies, under half trace to an unresolved V gene, and the reason for the others is unknown. Clone size and V and J calls were adopted from that table, with D and trimming inferred from the DNA. The sample table holds about 120,000 clones, of which about 50% were seen once. 0.46% of the sample comes from the top ten.

Reading the label with the study, this specimen's time point is: about 4 weeks on oral tofacitinib. The treatment or condition tag for this specimen amounts to: oral pan-JAK inhibitor, 5-10 mg twice daily. Peripheral blood and lesional scalp punch biopsies were obtained from patients with alopecia areata. PBMCs were separated by density centrifugation and stained for CD3, CD4 and CD8, after which CD4+ and CD8+ T cells were sorted on a FACSAria. The sequence is built from TRBV5-1 and TRBJ2-3; 9 of the junction bases match TRBD2. The sample in question was CD4+ T cells sorted from blood, obtained at week 4, from a patient treated with tofacitinib. The clonotype was recovered from a human donor with alopecia areata. The CDR3 region: CASRGTSSTDTQYF. The nucleotides read TGCGCCAGCCGTGGGACTAGCAGCACAGATACGCAGTATTTT.